This T cell receptor beta chain emerged from a study of T-cell reconstitution after alpha-beta-depleted transplantation in children. Study observations and caveats: At one year after transplant, newly produced T cells mostly accounted for T-cell counts and diversity. The study traced high day-60 TCRbeta diversity in some patients to surviving recipient T cells and thymic progenitors. Expanded clones from the graft, numbering several hundred, reportedly supplied alpha-beta T cells about two months after transplant.

Trimming pared 3 bases from V and 2 bases from J, leaving 13 bases between. The CDR3 loop spans 14 amino acids. CDR1 is DFQATT and CDR2 is SNEGSKA in the germline V gene (reference sequence). Preparation of the TCRbeta library used unique molecular identifiers. One entry per CDR3 protein, called by TCRdb with MiXCR from the PCR reads. The sample has a few hundred thousand distinct CDR3 sequences; 10% to 15% are singletons. The sample holds one count of this clonotype. As yet, its antigen is unknown. This chain links TRBV20-1 with TRBJ1-1; D gene uncertain. This sample comprised PBMCs, mostly from graft donor cells, obtained 360 days after TCRalphabeta/CD19-depleted stem cell transplant. This receptor was identified in a male patient between 10 and 17 years old who had a stem cell transplant for acute myeloid leukemia, so the T cells may come from the graft donor. CDR3 sequence (DNA): TGCAGTGCTAGTCAAGGCGGACTTAACACTGAAGCTTTCTTT. It is translated as CSASQGGLNTEAFF.